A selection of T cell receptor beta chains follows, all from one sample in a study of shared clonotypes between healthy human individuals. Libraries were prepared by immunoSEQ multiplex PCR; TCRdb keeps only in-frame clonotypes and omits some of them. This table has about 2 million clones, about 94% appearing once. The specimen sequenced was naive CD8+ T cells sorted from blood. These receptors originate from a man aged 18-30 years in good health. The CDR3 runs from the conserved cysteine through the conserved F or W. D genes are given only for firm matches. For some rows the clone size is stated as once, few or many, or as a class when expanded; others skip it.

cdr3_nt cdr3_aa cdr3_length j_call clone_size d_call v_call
TGCGCCAGCAGCCCCATACGGGGGACTTACAATGAGCAGTTCTTC CASSPIRGTYNEQFF 15 TRBJ2-1 NA NA TRBV4-1
TGTGCCAGCAGTCCCGGGACAGGGTTTTACAATGAGCAGTTCTTC CASSPGTGFYNEQFF 15 TRBJ2-1 NA TRBD1 TRBV6-5
TGTGCCAGCAGCGTAGAGGGACAGGCAAGCACTGAAGCTTTCTTT CASSVEGQASTEAFF 15 TRBJ1-1 NA TRBD1 TRBV9
TGTGCCAGTAGTATAATCGTAGGTGCGGATTTTGGCTACACCTTC CASSIIVGADFGYTF 15 TRBJ1-2 NA NA TRBV19
TGTGCCAGCAGCTTAGGTGGGGTGAACACTGAAGCTTTCTTT CASSLGGVNTEAFF 14 TRBJ1-1 NA NA TRBV7-9
TGTGCCAGCAGTTTCGGGGAGAGGGTGAACACCGGGGAGCTGTTTTTT CASSFGERVNTGELFF 16 TRBJ2-2 NA NA TRBV27
TGTGCCAGTAGTATGGAAGGGGCGCACAATGAGCAGTTCTTC CASSMEGAHNEQFF 14 TRBJ2-1 NA NA TRBV19
TGTGCCAGCAGTTCCCCCCGGACAGGGGTTAACACCATATATTTT CASSSPRTGVNTIYF 15 TRBJ1-3 NA TRBD1 TRBV27
TGTGCCAGCAGTTTACGAGGGCCCTACGAGCAGTACTTC CASSLRGPYEQYF 13 TRBJ2-7 NA NA TRBV27
TGTGCCTCCAAGACCGTAGGGAATGAGCAGTTCTTC CASKTVGNEQFF 12 TRBJ2-1 NA NA TRBV30
TGTGCCAGTAGCCTGACAGGGGGCGGCACAGATACGCAGTATTTT CASSLTGGGTDTQYF 15 TRBJ2-3 once TRBD1 TRBV19
TGTGCCAGCAGCCCCAGGACAGGGTTCAACGAGCAGTACTTC CASSPRTGFNEQYF 14 TRBJ2-7 NA TRBD1 TRBV7-9
TGTGCCAGCAGGGGGTTAGTGAACACTGAAGCTTTCTTT CASRGLVNTEAFF 13 TRBJ1-1 NA NA TRBV7-9
TGTGCCAGCAGCGTCAGGGGGCTGAGGTACGAGCAGTACTTC CASSVRGLRYEQYF 14 TRBJ2-7 NA TRBD1 TRBV7-8
TGTGCCAGCAGTTACGCCCACGGCACTGAAGCTTTCTTT CASSYAHGTEAFF 13 TRBJ1-1 NA NA TRBV6-5
TGTCCTCCATGGAAGGGGAGTTATGGCTACACCTTC CPPWKGSYGYTF 12 TRBJ1-2 few NA TRBV6-4
TGTGCCAGTAGTGCCGGGACAGTCTCCTACAATGAGCAGTTCTTC CASSAGTVSYNEQFF 15 TRBJ2-1 few TRBD1 TRBV19
TGTGCCAGCAGCCGTGTGGAGGTTTACACCGGGGAGCTGTTTTTT CASSRVEVYTGELFF 15 TRBJ2-2 NA NA TRBV7-2
TGTGCCAGCAGCGCTCTAGCGGGGGCGGATCAGTTCTTC CASSALAGADQFF 13 TRBJ2-1 NA TRBD2 TRBV7-8
TGTGCCAGCAGCCAAGAGTGGACCTTCGAGGGTGGAAACACCATATATTTT CASSQEWTFEGGNTIYF 17 TRBJ1-3 NA NA TRBV14
TGTGCCAGCAGCTTAGACTGGGACATGCAGTACTTC CASSLDWDMQYF 12 TRBJ2-7 NA NA TRBV6-6
TGTGCCAGCAGTTACGGCGCAGGGGGCTATGGCTACACCTTC CASSYGAGGYGYTF 14 TRBJ1-2 NA TRBD1 TRBV6-5
TGTGCCAGCAGCGATAAGACCGGGACCCCCTACGAGCAGTACTTC CASSDKTGTPYEQYF 15 TRBJ2-7 NA NA TRBV28
TGTGCCAGCAGTTTTACGTTGTGGAGCAATCAGCCCCAGCATTTT CASSFTLWSNQPQHF 15 TRBJ1-5 NA NA TRBV28
TGTGCCAGCTCACCACCAGGGGCGTACACTGAAGCTTTCTTT CASSPPGAYTEAFF 14 TRBJ1-1 NA NA TRBV18
TGTGCCAGCAGCGTCGACACAGGGCCAGATACGCAGTATTTT CASSVDTGPDTQYF 14 TRBJ2-3 NA NA TRBV9
TGTGCCAGCAGCGATAGCGGGAGCCATCCCAACGAGCAGTACTTC CASSDSGSHPNEQYF 15 TRBJ2-7 NA TRBD2 TRBV5-4
TGTGCCAGCAGCGTAGGTACGACTAGCGGGAGGGCCGGAGATACGCAGTATTTT CASSVGTTSGRAGDTQYF 18 TRBJ2-3 NA TRBD2 TRBV9
TGTGCCAGCAGCCTCCCACCTCCCACAGCAGGGGTGGGTGAAAAACTGTTTTTT CASSLPPPTAGVGEKLFF 18 TRBJ1-4 NA NA TRBV5-6
TGTGCCAGCAGCGACTCAAACCAAGAGACCCAGTACTTC CASSDSNQETQYF 13 TRBJ2-5 NA NA TRBV5-4
TGCGCCAGCAGCCACGAAAATAGCGGGAGGGCCAGTTACAATGAGCAGTTCTTC CASSHENSGRASYNEQFF 18 TRBJ2-1 NA TRBD2 TRBV4-3
TGTGCCAGCAGCTTAACCTACGAGCAGTACTTC CASSLTYEQYF 11 TRBJ2-7 few NA TRBV11-2
TGTGCCAGCAGTTGGACAGAGGGCGGGGAGCTGTTTTTT CASSWTEGGELFF 13 TRBJ2-2 NA NA TRBV7-9
TGTGCCAGCAGCTCTGATGGGAGGGAGCAGTACTTC CASSSDGREQYF 12 TRBJ2-7 once NA TRBV6-5
TGTGCCAGCAGTGATTGGGAAGGGAGCGATCCATACAATGAGCAGTTCTTC CASSDWEGSDPYNEQFF 17 TRBJ2-1 NA NA TRBV6-1
TGTGCCAGCAGTTTCTCGACAGGGGCTATCTCCTACGAGCAGTACTTC CASSFSTGAISYEQYF 16 TRBJ2-7 NA TRBD1 TRBV27
TGTGCCAGCATGAGACCACAGGGGCAATACACTGAAGCTTTCTTT CASMRPQGQYTEAFF 15 TRBJ1-1 NA TRBD1 TRBV28
TGTGCCAGCAGCGTAGACAGGGTACACACTGAAGCTTTCTTT CASSVDRVHTEAFF 14 TRBJ1-1 NA TRBD1 TRBV5-4
TGCGCCAGCAGCCAAATCTTTACCAGCGGGGAGACCCAGTACTTC CASSQIFTSGETQYF 15 TRBJ2-5 NA NA TRBV4-1
TGTGCCAGCAGGTACAGGGGGGGTATGGGGGAGCAGTACTTC CASRYRGGMGEQYF 14 TRBJ2-7 once NA TRBV27
TGTGCCAGCAGACCTCGGACTAGCGGGAGTCTCTCAGATACGCAGTATTTT CASRPRTSGSLSDTQYF 17 TRBJ2-3 NA TRBD2 TRBV7-9
TGTGCCAGCAGCGAAAATCAGCCCCAGCATTTT CASSENQPQHF 11 TRBJ1-5 NA NA TRBV6-1
TGCGCCAGCAGCCCAATTCCTGGACAACGGGCCGAGCAGTACTTC CASSPIPGQRAEQYF 15 TRBJ2-7 NA NA TRBV4-1
TGTGCCAGCGGTACAGGGGGCGGGTACACTGAAGCTTTCTTT CASGTGGGYTEAFF 14 TRBJ1-1 once TRBD1 TRBV9
TGTGCTAGCACCCGACAGGGGGTGGATCAGCCCCAGCATTTT CASTRQGVDQPQHF 14 TRBJ1-5 few TRBD1 TRBV7-7
TGTGCCCGCCGAGACAAAGGAACCTACGAGCAGTACTTC CARRDKGTYEQYF 13 TRBJ2-7 NA NA TRBV30
TGTGCCAGCAGCTCCGGGACAGGGCTCTACGAGCAGTACTTC CASSSGTGLYEQYF 14 TRBJ2-7 NA TRBD1 TRBV5-4